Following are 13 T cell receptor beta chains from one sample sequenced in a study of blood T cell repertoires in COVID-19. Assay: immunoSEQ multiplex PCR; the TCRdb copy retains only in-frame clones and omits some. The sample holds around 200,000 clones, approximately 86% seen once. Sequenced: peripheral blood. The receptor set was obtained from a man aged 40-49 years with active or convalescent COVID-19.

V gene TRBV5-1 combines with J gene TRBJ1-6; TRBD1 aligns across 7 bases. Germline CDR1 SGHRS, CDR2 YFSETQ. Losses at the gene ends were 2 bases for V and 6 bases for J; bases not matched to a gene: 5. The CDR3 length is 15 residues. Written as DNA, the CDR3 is TGCGCCAGCAGCTTACAGGGGCAGGGTAATTCACCCCTCCACTTT. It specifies CASSLQGQGNSPLHF.

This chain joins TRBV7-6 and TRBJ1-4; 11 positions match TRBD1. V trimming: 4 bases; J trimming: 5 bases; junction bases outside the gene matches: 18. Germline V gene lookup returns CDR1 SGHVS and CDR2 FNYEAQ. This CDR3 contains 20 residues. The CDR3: CASSYRSSGPGTGGNEKLFF. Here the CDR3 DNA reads TGTGCCAGCAGCTATCGATCATCCGGTCCCGGGACAGGGGGAAATGAAAAACTGTTTTTT.

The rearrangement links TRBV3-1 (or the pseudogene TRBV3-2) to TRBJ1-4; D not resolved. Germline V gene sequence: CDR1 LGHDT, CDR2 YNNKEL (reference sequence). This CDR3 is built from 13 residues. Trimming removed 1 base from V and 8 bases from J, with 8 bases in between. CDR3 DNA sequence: TGTGCCAGCAGCCAAGGGTGGGCAGAAAAACTGTTTTTT. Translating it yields CASSQGWAEKLFF.

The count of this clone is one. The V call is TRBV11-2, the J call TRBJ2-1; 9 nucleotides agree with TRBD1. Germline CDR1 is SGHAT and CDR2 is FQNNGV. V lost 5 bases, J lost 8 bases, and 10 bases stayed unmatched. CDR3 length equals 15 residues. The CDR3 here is CASSGGYRGRHEQFF. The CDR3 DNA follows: TGTGCCAGCAGCGGGGGGTACAGGGGGCGTCATGAGCAGTTCTTC.

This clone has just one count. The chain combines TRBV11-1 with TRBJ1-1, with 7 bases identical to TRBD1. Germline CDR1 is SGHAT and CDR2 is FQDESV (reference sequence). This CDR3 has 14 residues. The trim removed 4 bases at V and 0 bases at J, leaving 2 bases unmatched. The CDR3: CASSWTGMNTEAFF. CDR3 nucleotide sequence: TGTGCCAGCAGCTGGACAGGAATGAACACTGAAGCTTTCTTT.

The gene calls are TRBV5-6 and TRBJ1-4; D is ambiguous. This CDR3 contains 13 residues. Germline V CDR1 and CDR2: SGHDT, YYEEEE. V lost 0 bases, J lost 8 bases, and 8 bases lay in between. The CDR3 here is CASSLEPGEKLFF. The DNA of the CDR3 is TGTGCCAGCAGCTTGGAACCGGGAGAAAAACTGTTTTTT.

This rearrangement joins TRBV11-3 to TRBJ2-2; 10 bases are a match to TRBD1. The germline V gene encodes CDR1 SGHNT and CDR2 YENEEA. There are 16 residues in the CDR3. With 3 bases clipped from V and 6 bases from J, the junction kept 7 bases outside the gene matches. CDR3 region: CASSFSGTGVPGELFF. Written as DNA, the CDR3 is TGTGCCAGCAGCTTTTCTGGGACAGGGGTTCCCGGGGAGCTGTTTTTT.

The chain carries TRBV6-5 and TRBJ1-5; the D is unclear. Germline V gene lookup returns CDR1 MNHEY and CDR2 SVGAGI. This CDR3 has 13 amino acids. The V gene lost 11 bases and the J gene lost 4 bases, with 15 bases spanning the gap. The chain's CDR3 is CAGQGARNQPQHF. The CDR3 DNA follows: TGTGCCGGCCAAGGAGCAAGAAATCAGCCCCAGCATTTT.

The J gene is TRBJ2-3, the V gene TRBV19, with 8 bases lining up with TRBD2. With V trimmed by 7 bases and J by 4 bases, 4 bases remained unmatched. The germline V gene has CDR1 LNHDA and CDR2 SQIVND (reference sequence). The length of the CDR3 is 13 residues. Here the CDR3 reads CASNSGGSDTQYF. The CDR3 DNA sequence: TGTGCCAGTAACAGCGGGGGATCAGATACGCAGTATTTT.

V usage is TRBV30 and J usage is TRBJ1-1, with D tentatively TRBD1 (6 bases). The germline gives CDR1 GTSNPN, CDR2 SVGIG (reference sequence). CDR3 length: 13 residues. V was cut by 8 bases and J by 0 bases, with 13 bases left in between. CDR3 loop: CAGDRSLNTEAFF. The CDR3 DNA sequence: TGTGCCGGCGACAGGTCCCTGAACACTGAAGCTTTCTTT.

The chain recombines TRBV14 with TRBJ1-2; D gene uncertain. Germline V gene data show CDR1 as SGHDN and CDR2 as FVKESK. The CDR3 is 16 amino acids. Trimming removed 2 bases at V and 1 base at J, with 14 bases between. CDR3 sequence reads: CASSQMASEVNYGYTF. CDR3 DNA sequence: TGTGCCAGCAGCCAAATGGCCAGTGAGGTTAACTATGGCTACACCTTC.

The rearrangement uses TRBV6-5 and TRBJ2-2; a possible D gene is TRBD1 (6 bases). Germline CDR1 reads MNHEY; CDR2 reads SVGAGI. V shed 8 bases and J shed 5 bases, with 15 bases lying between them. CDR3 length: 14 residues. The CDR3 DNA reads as TGTGCCAGCGCACAAATACAGGGAACCGGGGAGCTGTTTTTT. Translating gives CASAQIQGTGELFF.

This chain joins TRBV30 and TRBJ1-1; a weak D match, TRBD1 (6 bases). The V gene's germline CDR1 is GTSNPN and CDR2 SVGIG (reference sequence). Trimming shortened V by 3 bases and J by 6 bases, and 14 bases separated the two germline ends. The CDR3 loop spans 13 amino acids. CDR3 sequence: CAWSLKGGAEAFF. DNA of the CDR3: TGTGCCTGGAGCCTTAAGGGGGGGGCTGAAGCTTTCTTT.